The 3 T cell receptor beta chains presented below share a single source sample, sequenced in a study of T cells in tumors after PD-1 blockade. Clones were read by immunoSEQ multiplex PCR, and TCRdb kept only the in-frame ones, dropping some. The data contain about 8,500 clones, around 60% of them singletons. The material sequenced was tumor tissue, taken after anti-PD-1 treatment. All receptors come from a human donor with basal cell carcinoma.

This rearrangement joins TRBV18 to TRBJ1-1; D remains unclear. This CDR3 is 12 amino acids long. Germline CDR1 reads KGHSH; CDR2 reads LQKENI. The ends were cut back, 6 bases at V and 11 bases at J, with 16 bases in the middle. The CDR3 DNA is TGTGCCAGCTCCAGGCAGGAGTCGGTGGCTTTCTTT. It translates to CASSRQESVAFF.

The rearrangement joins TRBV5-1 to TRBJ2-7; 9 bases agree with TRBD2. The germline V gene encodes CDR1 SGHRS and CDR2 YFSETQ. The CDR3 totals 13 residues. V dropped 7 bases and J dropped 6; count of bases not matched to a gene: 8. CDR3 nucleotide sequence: TGCGCCAGCTGCTCCGGGACTAGCCTCGAGCAGTACTTC. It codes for CASCSGTSLEQYF.

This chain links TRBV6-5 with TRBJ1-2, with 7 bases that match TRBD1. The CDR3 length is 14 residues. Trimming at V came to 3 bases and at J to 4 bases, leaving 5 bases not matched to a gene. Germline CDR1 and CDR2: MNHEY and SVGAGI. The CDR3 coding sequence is TGTGCCAGCAGTTATGACAGGGCTCCCTATGGCTACACCTTC. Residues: CASSYDRAPYGYTF.